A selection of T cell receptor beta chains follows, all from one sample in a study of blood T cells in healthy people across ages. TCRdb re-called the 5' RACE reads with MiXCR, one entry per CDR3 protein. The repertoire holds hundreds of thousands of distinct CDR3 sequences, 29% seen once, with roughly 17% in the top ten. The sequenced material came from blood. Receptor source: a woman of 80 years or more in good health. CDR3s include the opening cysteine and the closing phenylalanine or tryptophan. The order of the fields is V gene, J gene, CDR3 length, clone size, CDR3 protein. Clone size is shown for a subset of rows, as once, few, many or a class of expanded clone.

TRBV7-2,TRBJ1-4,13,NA,CASSSFDREKLFF
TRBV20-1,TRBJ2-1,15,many,CSANPQSGTYNEQFF
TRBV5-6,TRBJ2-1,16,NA,CASSVLAGTGLSEQFF
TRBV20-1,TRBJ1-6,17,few,CSARVNRESSYNSPLHF
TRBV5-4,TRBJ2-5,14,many,CASSLGLVQETQYF
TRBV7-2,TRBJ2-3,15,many,CASSQNGGPTDTQYF
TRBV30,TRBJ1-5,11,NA,CAWGSNQPQHF
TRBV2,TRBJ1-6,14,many,CASSVRVQDSPLHF
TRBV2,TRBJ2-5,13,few,CASSAGLQEAQYF
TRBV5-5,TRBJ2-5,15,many,CASSPRHSGGETQYF
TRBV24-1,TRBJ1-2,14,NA,CATSGDIGFGGYTF